The rows below give T cell receptor beta chains drawn from one sample of a study of PD-1 blockade in classical Hodgkin lymphoma. Method: immunoSEQ multiplex PCR; TCRdb's copy keeps in-frame clones and lacks some. The table lists approximately 52,000 clones, roughly nine tenths of them singletons. The sequencing here drew on peripheral blood mononuclear cells (PBMCs), taken before the fourth cycle of nivolumab. The receptors were gathered from a human donor with classical Hodgkin lymphoma. The CDR3 runs from the conserved cysteine through the conserved F or W. A D gene is named only where the DNA matches it firmly.

TRBJ2-3 TRBD2 17 TRBV28 CASSLLAGGPSTDTQYF
TRBJ2-7 TRBD2 15 TRBV5-1 CASSHSGTSGYEQYF
TRBJ2-4 . 15 TRBV9 CASSPRSSTLNIQYF
TRBJ2-4 . 15 TRBV7-9 CASSLGGHPKNIQYF
TRBJ2-3 . 15 TRBV2 CASSEEQVSTDTQYF
TRBJ2-3 . 15 TRBV5-8 CASSDPTLSTDTQYF
TRBJ2-3 TRBD2 15 TRBV4-2 CASSRISGGTDTQYF
TRBJ1-5 . 15 TRBV7-6 CASSSRDGRNQPQHF
TRBJ2-3 . 16 TRBV5-6 CASSLVAAGGTDTQYF
TRBJ2-1 . 17 TRBV11-3 CASSLGRGLSSYNEQFF
TRBJ2-1 TRBD2 13 TRBV18 CASSIRGGDEQFF
TRBJ1-2 TRBD1 14 TRBV28 CASSQGGQGHGYTF
TRBJ2-3 TRBD2 15 TRBV5-1 CASSLGGSSIDTQYF
TRBJ2-3 . 15 TRBV11-3 CASSLGLDPQDTQYF
TRBJ1-2 TRBD1 14 TRBV4-1 CASSQGDRAYGYTF
TRBJ2-1 TRBD2 16 TRBV5-6 CASSLALAATRDEQFF
TRBJ2-1 . 15 TRBV6-4 CASSVEGGTYNEQFF
TRBJ2-1 . 13 TRBV14 CASSAWIHNEQFF
TRBJ1-5 . 15 TRBV7-8 CASSLVQGSNQPQHF
TRBJ2-1 TRBD2 15 TRBV5-1 CASSSLAEEYNEQFF
TRBJ1-2 . 14 TRBV25-1 CASSERGVPIGYTF
TRBJ1-3 . 14 TRBV6-1 CASRVLYSGNTIYF
TRBJ2-7 . 14 TRBV5-1 CASSLGGDSYEQYF
TRBJ2-5 . 17 TRBV29-1 CSVDRLGGGWDQETQYF
TRBJ2-7 . 15 TRBV27 CASRPGGQGGYEQYF
TRBJ2-7 TRBD1 15 TRBV6-1 CAISPGQVGQDEQYF
TRBJ2-7 . 14 TRBV9 CASSVGSGTYEQYF
TRBJ2-2 . 15 TRBV9 CASSSRGQITGELFF
TRBJ1-1 . 14 TRBV10-2 CASSEYRGVTEAFF